The 20 T cell receptor beta chains below were found in one sample sequenced in a study of blood T cell repertoires in COVID-19. Only in-frame clones appear in the TCRdb table, and some are missing; sequencing was by immunoSEQ multiplex PCR. The sample lists 150,000 to 200,000 clones, just under 80% seen once, with under 3.5% in the top ten. Sample: peripheral blood. These receptors were obtained from a woman aged 80 or older with active or convalescent COVID-19.

The V gene is TRBV7-2, the J gene TRBJ1-1, with 7 bases fitting TRBD1. The V gene's germline CDR1 is SGHTA and CDR2 FQGNSA. The CDR3 is 14 residues long. Unmatched junction bases numbered 7, after V lost 8 bases and J lost 1 base. This CDR3 reads CASSPGTANTEAFF. The CDR3 coding sequence is TGTGCCAGCTCACCCGGGACAGCGAACACTGAAGCTTTCTTT.

The chain is built from TRBV6-5 and TRBJ1-1; D gene ambiguous. This CDR3 has 11 amino acids. Trimming shortened V by 6 bases and J by 7 bases, and 9 bases separated the two germline ends. Germline V gives CDR1 MNHEY, CDR2 SVGAGI. DNA of the CDR3: TGTGCCAGCAGGGCCGCGGGTGAAGCTTTCTTT. It yields the protein CASRAAGEAFF.

This clone was detected once. The chain carries TRBV7-2 and TRBJ2-5; D unclear. Trimming took 4 bases from V and 5 from J, leaving 11 bases between them. Germline assignment: CDR1 SGHTA and CDR2 FQGNSA. There are 13 residues in the CDR3. CDR3 in DNA: TGTGCCAGCAGCTACAGACCCTCCGAGACCCAGTACTTC. As protein: CASSYRPSETQYF.

The rearrangement uses TRBV4-2 and TRBJ2-3, with D unclear. V was clipped by 0 bases and J by 8 bases, with 12 bases between them. This CDR3 contains 14 residues. Germline V gene data show CDR1 as LGHNA and CDR2 as YNFKEQ. CDR3 sequence reads: CASSQESGPGTQYF. The CDR3 DNA sequence: TGTGCCAGCAGCCAAGAGTCCGGCCCGGGTACGCAGTATTTT.

With regard to this clone: The junction differs from germline at one of its ends, possibly a read error. This sequence joins TRBV2 and TRBJ2-3; TRBD2 matches 8 bases. Germline CDR1 SNHLY, CDR2 FYNNEI. The CDR3 loop spans 11 amino acids. The CDR3 region is CASSAGGSQNF. CDR3 bases: TGTGCCAGCAGTGCGGGAGGGTCGCAGAATTTT.

This sequence joins TRBV6-6 and TRBJ2-2; TRBD1 agrees at 8 bases. The germline V gene has CDR1 MNHNY and CDR2 SVGAGI (reference sequence). V lost 7 bases to trimming and J lost 5 bases; unmatched junction nucleotides: 9. This CDR3 is built from 15 residues. The chain's CDR3 is CASNRQGLGTGELFF. DNA for the CDR3: TGTGCCAGCAACCGACAGGGGTTAGGTACCGGGGAGCTGTTTTTT.

The rearrangement links TRBV3-1 (or the pseudogene TRBV3-2) to TRBJ2-3, with D tentatively TRBD1 (6 bases). The ends were cut back, 1 base at V and 10 bases at J, with 15 bases in the middle. Germline-derived CDR1 and CDR2 are LGHDT and YNNKEL (reference sequence). The CDR3 extends over 14 amino acids. CDR3 sequence: CASSQGGGAYSQYF. Here the CDR3 DNA reads TGTGCCAGCAGCCAAGGTGGGGGCGCGTATTCGCAGTATTTT.

This clone is a singleton in its sample. The chain employs TRBV10-3 and TRBJ1-1; no firm D call. CDR1 and CDR2 from the germline V gene are ENHRY and SYGVKD. The CDR3 is 14 amino acids. The ends were cut back, 0 bases at V and 3 bases at J, with 8 bases in the middle. DNA for the CDR3: TGTGCCATCAGTGAGTCAGCGTGGGACACTGAAGCTTTCTTT. Translation gives CAISESAWDTEAFF.

J is TRBJ1-4 and V is TRBV4-1; TRBD1 is a possible D gene (6 bases). The CDR3 spans 16 residues. V gave up 4 bases and J gave up 8 bases, with 20 bases separating them. CDR1 is MGHRA and CDR2 is YSYEKL in the germline V gene. For the CDR3, the DNA is TGCGCCAGCAGCCCCTCACCGACAGGCCGGGGAGAAAAACTGTTTTTT. Its translation: CASSPSPTGRGEKLFF.

The gene calls are TRBV10-3 and TRBJ1-1; a weak D match, TRBD1 (6 bases). Trimming took off 0 bases at V and 0 bases at J, with 17 bases between the two ends. The CDR3 contains 18 residues. Germline V gives CDR1 ENHRY, CDR2 SYGVKD. CDR3 in amino acids: CAISESGRGINMNTEAFF. In DNA form, the CDR3 reads TGTGCCATCAGTGAGTCGGGCAGGGGAATAAACATGAACACTGAAGCTTTCTTT.

Only a few counts were recorded for this clone. The CDR3 DNA reads as TGTGCCAGCAGCTCCGACAGGGTGGGGGGTGACACTGAAGCTTTCTTT. Protein: CASSSDRVGGDTEAFF. V and J are TRBV7-8 and TRBJ1-1; 7 bases map to TRBD1. Germline CDR1 and CDR2: SGHVS and FQNEAQ. This CDR3 region has 16 residues. Trimming cost V 4 bases and J 3 bases; bases outside gene matches: 11.

Here the CDR3 reads CASSPTGGDEKLFF. The CDR3 DNA follows: TGTGCCAGCTCACCAACAGGGGGTGATGAAAAACTGTTTTTT. The rearrangement joins TRBV18 to TRBJ1-4, with 8 bases lining up with TRBD1. Trimming at V came to 2 bases and at J to 6 bases, leaving 2 bases not matched to a gene. The length of the CDR3 is 14 residues. CDR1 and CDR2 from the germline V gene are KGHSH and LQKENI.

The chain carries TRBV7-9 and TRBJ2-1, with 9 bases matching TRBD2. This CDR3 region has 16 residues. The V segment lost 0 bases and the J segment 2 bases; nucleotides outside the gene matches: 2. Germline CDR1 is SEHNR and CDR2 is FQNEAQ (reference sequence). The CDR3 bases are TGTGCCAGCAGCTTAGCCTTAGCGGGGGCCTACAATGAGCAGTTCTTC. This translates into CASSLALAGAYNEQFF.

This chain connects TRBV3-1 (or the pseudogene TRBV3-2) to TRBJ1-2; D may be TRBD1 (5 bases). Trimming removed 0 bases from V and 4 bases from J, with 15 bases in between. Germline-derived CDR1 and CDR2 are LGHDT and YNNKEL (reference sequence). The CDR3 extends over 16 amino acids. The DNA of the CDR3 is TGTGCCAGCAGCCAAGATGGAACAGGATTTCTCTATGGCTACACCTTC. Translation gives CASSQDGTGFLYGYTF.

The chain employs TRBV7-8 and TRBJ2-1; D perhaps matches TRBD2 (6 bases). The length of the CDR3 is 14 residues. Trimming stripped 4 bases from V and 5 bases from J, with 12 bases between. Germline values: CDR1 SGHVS, CDR2 FQNEAQ. The CDR3 loop reads CASSSGLTNNEQFF. The CDR3 DNA is TGTGCCAGCAGCTCGGGACTCACGAACAATGAGCAGTTCTTC.

The chain couples TRBV6-5 to TRBJ1-3, with 9 bases aligning to TRBD1. J gave up 4 bases and V 10 bases, and 8 bases lay outside the gene matches. The CDR3 contains 14 residues. Germline V gives CDR1 MNHEY, CDR2 SVGAGI. This chain's CDR3 is CATSGQGLGNTIYF. Written as DNA, the CDR3 is TGTGCCACATCCGGACAGGGGCTAGGAAACACCATATATTTT.

V is TRBV2 and J is TRBJ2-7, with TRBD2 matching 10 bases. CDR1 and CDR2 from the germline V gene are SNHLY and FYNNEI. Losses at the gene ends were 6 bases for V and 2 bases for J; bases not matched to a gene: 10. This CDR3 comprises 16 residues. CDR3 amino acids: CASRPGPGLATYEQYF. Written as DNA, the CDR3 is TGTGCCAGCAGGCCCGGACCGGGACTAGCGACCTACGAGCAGTACTTC.

J is TRBJ2-1 and V is TRBV19, with 7 bases lining up with TRBD2. The V gene's germline CDR1 is LNHDA and CDR2 SQIVND (reference sequence). Trimming took 3 bases from V and 7 from J; bases not matched to a gene: 9. The CDR3 has 15 residues. CDR3 region: CASSIGGMQLNEQFF. The CDR3 DNA follows: TGTGCCAGTAGTATCGGGGGGATGCAATTGAATGAGCAGTTCTTC.

This clone was recorded a few times. V is TRBV19 and J is TRBJ1-3; D unresolved. Trimming shortened V by 0 bases and J by 0 bases, and 6 bases separated the two germline ends. Germline V lookup: CDR1 LNHDA, CDR2 SQIVND (reference sequence). The CDR3 runs to 15 residues. The CDR3 DNA reads as TGTGCCAGTAGTATAGACAGAAACTCTGGAAACACCATATATTTT. As protein: CASSIDRNSGNTIYF.

The genes are TRBV6-5 and TRBJ1-5; 8 bases are a match to TRBD1. The CDR3 has 12 amino acids. Losses at the gene ends were 9 bases for V and 9 bases for J; bases not matched to a gene: 7. The V gene's germline CDR1 is MNHEY and CDR2 SVGAGI. CDR3 bases: TGTGCCAGTTCAGGGGGCTTGGGGCCCCAGCATTTT. Translation gives CASSGGLGPQHF.